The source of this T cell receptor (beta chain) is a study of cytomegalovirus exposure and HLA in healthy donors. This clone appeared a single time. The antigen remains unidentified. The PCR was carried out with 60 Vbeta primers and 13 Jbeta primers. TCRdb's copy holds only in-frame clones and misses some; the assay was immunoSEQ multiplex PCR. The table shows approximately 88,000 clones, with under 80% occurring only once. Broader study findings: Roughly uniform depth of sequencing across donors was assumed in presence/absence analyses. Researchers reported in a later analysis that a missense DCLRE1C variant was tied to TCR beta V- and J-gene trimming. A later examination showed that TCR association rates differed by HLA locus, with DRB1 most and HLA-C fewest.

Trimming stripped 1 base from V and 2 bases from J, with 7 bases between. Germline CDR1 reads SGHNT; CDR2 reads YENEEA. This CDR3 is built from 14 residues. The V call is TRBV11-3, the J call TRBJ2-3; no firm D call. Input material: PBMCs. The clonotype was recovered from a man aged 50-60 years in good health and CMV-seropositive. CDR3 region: CASSLGHSTDTQYF. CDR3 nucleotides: TGTGCCAGCAGCTTAGGACATTCCACAGATACGCAGTATTTT. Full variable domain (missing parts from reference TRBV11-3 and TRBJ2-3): EAGVVQSPRYKIIEKKQPVAFWCNPISGHNTLYWYLQNLGQGPELLIRYENEEAVDDSQLPKDRFSAERLKGVDSTLKIQPAELGDSAVYLCASSLGHSTDTQYFGPGTRLTVL.